This T cell receptor beta chain was obtained from a study of blood T cell repertoires in COVID-19. Clones were read by immunoSEQ multiplex PCR, and TCRdb kept only the in-frame ones, dropping some. The sample has 53,000 or so clones; approximately 84% are singletons. Germline V gene lookup returns CDR1 KGHSH and CDR2 LQKENI. CDR3 length equals 16 residues. V lost 6 bases to trimming and J lost 8 bases; unmatched junction nucleotides: 14. The rearrangement uses TRBV18 and TRBJ2-5; 11 nucleotides agree with TRBD2. This receptor was obtained from a human donor with active or convalescent COVID-19. The donor label of this sample is uncertain. Sample: peripheral blood. For the CDR3, the DNA is TGTGCCAGCTCCCCCGGCCCCGGGACTAGCGGCAAAACCCAGTACTTC. This codes for CASSPGPGTSGKTQYF.